This T cell receptor (beta chain) was recovered during a study of response to subunit inactivated influenza vaccine. This clonotype was detected only a few times. A single record per CDR3 protein comes from TCRdb applying MiXCR to the RT-PCR reads. The sample yields roughly 550,000 distinct CDR3 sequences, 20% to 25% seen once. The CDR3 is 14 amino acids. Germline values: CDR1 SNHLY, CDR2 FYNNEI. V lost 6 bases and J 7 bases, leaving 16 bases between the germline ends. These data were likewise used in another study, on T cells expressing NK-cell markers. In that study: 5'RACE template switching with UMIs generated TCR beta cDNA. The TCR beta repertoires were obtained from sorted CD3+CD56+NKG2C+, CD3+CD56+NKG2C- and CD3+CD56-NKG2C+ T cells. The study found dominant NKG2C+ clonotypes at about 1.0-7.0% of CD8+ T cells in over 5 donors.

The input for sequencing was CD4+ T cells sorted from PBMCs, taken roughly 12 days after vaccination. This TCR came from a man aged 50-59 years who received an inactivated influenza vaccine. The chain couples TRBV2 to TRBJ2-1, with D perhaps assigned TRBD1 or TRBD2 (5 bases each). CDR3 coding DNA: TGTGCCAGCAGCGTGGGACCAGGTTTAAATGAGCAGTTCTTC. It specifies CASSVGPGLNEQFF. Combining the CDR3 with reference TRBV2 and TRBJ2-1 gives the whole variable domain EPEVTQTPSHQVTQMGQEVILRCVPISNHLYFYWYRQILGQKVEFLVSFYNNEISEKSEIFDDQFSVERPDGSNFTLKIRSTKLEDSAMYFCASSVGPGLNEQFFGPGTRLTVL.